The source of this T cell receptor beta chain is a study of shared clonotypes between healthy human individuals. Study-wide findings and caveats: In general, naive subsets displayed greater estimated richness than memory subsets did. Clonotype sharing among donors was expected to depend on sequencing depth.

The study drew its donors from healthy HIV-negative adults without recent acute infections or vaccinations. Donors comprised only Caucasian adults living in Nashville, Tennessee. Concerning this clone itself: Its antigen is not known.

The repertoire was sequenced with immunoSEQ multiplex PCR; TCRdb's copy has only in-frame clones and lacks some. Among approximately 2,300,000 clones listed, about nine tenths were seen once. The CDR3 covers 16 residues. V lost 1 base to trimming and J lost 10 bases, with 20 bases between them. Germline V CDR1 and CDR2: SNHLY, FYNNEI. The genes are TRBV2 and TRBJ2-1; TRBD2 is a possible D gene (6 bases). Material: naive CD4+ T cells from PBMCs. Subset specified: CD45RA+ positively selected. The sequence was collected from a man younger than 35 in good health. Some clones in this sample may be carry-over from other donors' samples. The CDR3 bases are TGTGCCAGCAGTGAAGGGTTTGGGCGGGGCCCTAGGGAGCAGTTCTTC. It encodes CASSEGFGRGPREQFF.